The 7 T cell receptor beta chains presented below share a single source sample, sequenced in a study of blood T cells in healthy people across ages. A second PCR, run for roughly 7 to 11 cycles, used a sample-barcoded 5' primer plus a J-beta primer mix. One entry per CDR3 protein, called by TCRdb with MiXCR from the 5' RACE reads. Of over 1,500,000 distinct CDR3 sequences in the sample, about 50% are singletons; the top ten hold about 2.1%. The sample was blood. The receptors were sampled from a woman aged 35 to 49 in good health.

The chain couples TRBV4-2 to TRBJ1-5; D is unclear. Trimming removed 0 bases from V and 7 bases from J, with 7 bases in between. The CDR3 contains 13 residues. Germline values: CDR1 LGHNA, CDR2 YNFKEQ. CDR3 nucleotide sequence: TGTGCCAGCAGCCAAGATGCCAGCCAGCCCCAGCATTTT. Amino acid sequence: CASSQDASQPQHF.

This clonotype was seen ten or more times. The chain recombines TRBV6-1 with TRBJ2-5; TRBD2 aligns across 8 bases. V dropped 6 bases and J dropped 1; count of bases not matched to a gene: 7. Germline CDR1 reads MNHNS; CDR2 reads SASEGT. CDR3 length equals 15 residues. CDR3 coding DNA: TGTGCCAGCAGAGGGGCGGGGGGACCCCAAGAGACCCAGTACTTC. This codes for CASRGAGGPQETQYF.

The genes are TRBV5-1 and TRBJ2-7; D may be TRBD1 (6 bases). Trimming removed 4 bases at V and 5 bases at J, with 16 bases between. Germline values: CDR1 SGHRS, CDR2 YFSETQ. The CDR3 consists of 14 residues. CDR3 region: CASSPGTSVDEQYF. Written as DNA, the CDR3 is TGCGCCAGCAGCCCCGGGACATCGGTGGACGAGCAGTACTTC.

The chain has TRBV6-6 and TRBJ2-4; 11 nucleotides line up with TRBD2. The J call may be in error: the DNA end matches TRBJ2-7 better. The CDR3 loop spans 15 amino acids. Germline values: CDR1 MNHNY, CDR2 SVGAGI (reference sequence). The CDR3 bases are TGTGCCAGCAGTTACCAACTAGCGGGGGACCACGAGCAGTACTTC. Translation gives CASSYQLAGDHEQYF.

The chain couples TRBV20-1 to TRBJ2-7, with TRBD2 identical over 9 bases. V lost 3 bases, J lost 6 bases, and 12 bases stayed unmatched. Germline V gene lookup returns CDR1 DFQATT and CDR2 SNEGSKA (reference sequence). This CDR3 contains 15 residues. The CDR3 sequence is CSASMSAGLASEQYF. The CDR3 DNA reads TGCAGTGCTAGTATGTCGGCGGGACTAGCAAGCGAGCAGTACTTC.

The V and J genes are TRBV20-1 and TRBJ2-3; TRBD2 matches at 11 bases. The CDR3 consists of 15 residues. In germline, CDR1 is DFQATT, CDR2 SNEGSKA (reference sequence). After removal of 5 bases from V and 0 bases from J, the junction contained 4 bases not matched to a gene. This CDR3 reads CSAYRLAGSTDTQYF. The CDR3 nucleotides are TGCAGTGCTTACAGACTAGCGGGGAGCACAGATACGCAGTATTTT.

The V gene is TRBV5-1, the J gene TRBJ2-3, with TRBD2 matching 8 bases. V lost 7 bases and J lost 4; bases outside the gene matches: 11. The CDR3 consists of 15 residues. From germline, CDR1 is SGHRS and CDR2 YFSETQ. This CDR3 is CASATGGPESDTQYF. The CDR3 DNA sequence: TGCGCCAGCGCTACGGGGGGGCCGGAATCAGATACGCAGTATTTT. Supplemented by reference TRBV5-1 and TRBJ2-3, the full variable domain reads KAGVTQTPRYLIKTRGQQVTLSCSPISGHRSVSWYQQTPGQGLQFLFEYFSETQRNKGNFPGRFSGRQFSNSRSEMNVSTLELGDSALYLCASATGGPESDTQYFGPGTRLTVL.